This is a list of T cell receptor beta chains from one sample in a study of cytomegalovirus exposure and HLA in healthy donors. Profiling relied on immunoSEQ multiplex PCR, and the TCRdb table lists in-frame clones only, not all of them. In the table there are 90,000 or so clones, less than 70% of which are singletons. Specimen: PBMCs. These receptors were obtained from a man in his forties or fifties in good health and CMV-seronegative. Each CDR3 is given with its conserved first and last residue. D genes are given only for firm matches. Clone size, where shown, is once, few, many, or a class for clones that have expanded.

size	V	D	J	length	CDR3	DNA
-	TRBV5-6	-	TRBJ1-2	14	CASSDPRSNYGYTF	TGTGCCAGCAGCGATCCCAGGTCTAACTATGGCTACACCTTC
-	TRBV10-3	TRBD2	TRBJ2-5	20	CAIPILTPGGNSVGQETQYF	TGTGCCATCCCAATTCTGACGCCGGGGGGTAACTCCGTTGGGCAAGAGACCCAGTACTTC
-	TRBV4-1	-	TRBJ2-1	18	CASSASGVVGGSYNEQFF	TGCGCCAGCAGCGCCTCGGGTGTGGTAGGGGGATCCTACAATGAGCAGTTCTTC
-	TRBV6-5	-	TRBJ1-2	13	CASSYADNYGYTF	TGTGCCAGCAGTTATGCAGATAACTATGGCTACACCTTC
-	TRBV9	TRBD1	TRBJ1-1	12	CASGPGGSEAFF	TGTGCCAGCGGACCAGGGGGCTCTGAAGCTTTCTTT
-	TRBV19	TRBD2	TRBJ2-1	16	CASSLGTSGVYNEQFF	TGTGCCAGTAGTCTTGGGACTAGCGGGGTCTACAATGAGCAGTTCTTC
-	TRBV11-3	TRBD2	TRBJ2-1	13	CASSPGTSGAQFF	TGTGCCAGCAGCCCCGGGACTAGCGGGGCACAGTTCTTC
-	TRBV5-1	-	TRBJ1-5	13	CASSLDGGMPQHF	TGCGCCAGCAGCTTGGATGGAGGCATGCCCCAGCATTTT
few	TRBV9	-	TRBJ1-4	14	CASSVAGLNEKLFF	TGTGCCAGCAGCGTAGCAGGGCTTAATGAAAAACTGTTTTTT
-	TRBV5-1	TRBD1	TRBJ1-6	17	CASSLRDRGAYNSPLHF	TGCGCCAGCAGCTTGAGGGACAGGGGTGCCTATAATTCACCCCTCCACTTT
-	TRBV30	-	TRBJ1-2	13	CAWSRQASNGYTF	TGTGCCTGGAGTCGACAGGCCTCGAATGGCTACACCTTC
-	TRBV6-6	TRBD1	TRBJ1-5	14	CASSRQGRSQPQHF	TGTGCCAGCAGCCGACAGGGACGTAGTCAGCCCCAGCATTTT
once	TRBV15	-	TRBJ2-5	11	CATSRDRGQYF	TGTGCCACCAGCAGAGATCGGGGACAGTACTTC
-	TRBV29-1	-	TRBJ2-7	12	CSVAGQFYEQYF	TGCAGCGTTGCGGGACAATTCTACGAGCAGTACTTC
-	TRBV7-3	-	TRBJ1-1	14	CASSLNGGPTEAFF	TGTGCCAGCAGCTTAAATGGGGGCCCTACTGAAGCTTTCTTT
-	TRBV5-1	-	TRBJ1-1	14	CASSSDSRNTEAFF	TGCGCCAGCAGCTCGGACAGCCGAAACACTGAAGCTTTCTTT
-	TRBV7-9	-	TRBJ2-1	14	CASSYAQGGNEQFF	TGTGCCAGCAGCTACGCGCAAGGGGGCAATGAGCAGTTCTTC
-	TRBV14	TRBD1	TRBJ2-5	15	CASSQGQGWIETQYF	TGTGCCAGCAGCCAAGGACAGGGATGGATCGAGACCCAGTACTTC
-	TRBV6-5	-	TRBJ2-1	15	CASRQRTSSYNEQFF	TGTGCCAGCCGCCAGCGGACCAGCTCCTACAATGAGCAGTTCTTC
once	TRBV2	TRBD1	TRBJ1-1	15	CASRGATGPGTEAFF	TGTGCCAGCAGGGGAGCGACAGGGCCGGGCACTGAAGCTTTCTTT
-	TRBV2	-	TRBJ1-1	12	CASSGQGQEAFF	TGTGCCAGCAGTGGGCAGGGGCAAGAAGCTTTCTTT
once	TRBV7-9	-	TRBJ2-3	12	CASSPETDTQYF	TGTGCCAGCAGCCCCGAGACAGATACGCAGTATTTT
-	TRBV23-1	TRBD2	TRBJ2-5	17	CASTRETGGGAKETQYF	TGCGCCAGCACGCGGGAGACTGGCGGGGGGGCAAAAGAGACCCAGTACTTC
-	TRBV14	TRBD2	TRBJ2-1	14	CASSLRGGNNEQFF	TGTGCCAGCAGCCTCCGGGGGGGAAACAATGAGCAGTTCTTC
once	TRBV29-1	-	TRBJ2-2	13	CSALARVPGELFF	TGCAGCGCCCTAGCCCGGGTCCCCGGGGAGCTGTTTTTT
-	TRBV9	-	TRBJ1-2	14	CASSETGTWDGYTF	TGTGCCAGCAGCGAAACCGGGACATGGGATGGCTACACCTTC
-	TRBV5-8	TRBD1	TRBJ1-2	12	CASKGQVRGYTF	TGTGCCAGCAAAGGACAGGTCCGAGGCTACACCTTC
-	TRBV9	-	TRBJ1-4	15	CASSTAGGLFEKLFF	TGTGCCAGCAGCACCGCCGGAGGGTTGTTCGAAAAACTGTTTTTT
-	TRBV28	TRBD2	TRBJ2-5	14	CASSSGGGSETQYF	TGTGCCAGCAGTTCCGGCGGGGGGTCAGAGACCCAGTACTTC
-	TRBV2	TRBD1	TRBJ1-6	15	CASSEWGTGISPLHF	TGTGCCAGCAGTGAATGGGGGACAGGGATATCACCCCTCCACTTT
few	TRBV21-1	-	TRBJ1-5	16	CASSKSPARLDQPQHF	TGTGCCAGCAGCAAATCTCCGGCGCGACTAGATCAGCCCCAGCATTTT
-	TRBV2	TRBD1	TRBJ2-7	14	CASSNTGGNAEQYF	TGTGCCAGCAGTAACACAGGGGGGAATGCCGAGCAGTACTTC
once	TRBV29-1	-	TRBJ1-2	12	CSVSDSNYGYTF	TGCAGCGTTAGTGACAGCAACTATGGCTACACCTTC
-	TRBV18	TRBD1	TRBJ1-5	15	CASSPGQGAWQPQHF	TGTGCCAGCTCACCGGGACAGGGGGCTTGGCAGCCCCAGCATTTT
-	TRBV30	TRBD1	TRBJ1-6	14	CAWSVTSGGSPLHF	TGTGCCTGGAGTGTAACGTCAGGGGGATCACCCCTCCACTTT
-	TRBV19	-	TRBJ1-5	13	CASSIEGDQPQHF	TGTGCCAGTAGTATAGAGGGAGATCAGCCCCAGCATTTT
-	TRBV30	TRBD2	TRBJ2-5	13	CAWSNSGRETQYF	TGTGCCTGGAGCAATAGCGGGAGGGAGACCCAGTACTTC
-	TRBV27	-	TRBJ1-3	16	CASSLLGPASGNTIYF	TGTGCCAGCAGTTTACTGGGCCCCGCGTCTGGAAACACCATATATTTT
-	TRBV6-4	TRBD1	TRBJ2-1	13	CASSIGTGNEQFF	TGTGCCAGCAGTATCGGGACAGGCAATGAGCAGTTCTTC
-	TRBV9	TRBD2	TRBJ2-1	20	CASSATGTSGRAWGYNEQFF	TGTGCCAGCAGCGCCACCGGGACTAGCGGGAGGGCCTGGGGTTACAATGAGCAGTTCTTC
-	TRBV30	-	TRBJ1-5	14	CAWRTGDSNQPQHF	TGTGCCTGGAGAACAGGCGATAGCAATCAGCCCCAGCATTTT
-	TRBV18	TRBD1	TRBJ1-6	15	CASSFRDRVNSPLHF	TGTGCCAGCTCATTCCGGGACAGGGTTAATTCACCCCTCCACTTT
-	TRBV25-1	-	TRBJ2-7	12	CACSFTPGEQYF	TGTGCCTGCAGCTTCACACCGGGGGAGCAGTACTTC
-	TRBV5-1	TRBD2	TRBJ2-3	16	CASSLGLADITDTQYF	TGCGCCAGCAGCTTGGGACTAGCGGATATCACAGATACGCAGTATTTT
-	TRBV9	TRBD2	TRBJ2-1	15	CASSVTSGSYNEQFF	TGTGCCAGCAGCGTAACTAGCGGGAGCTACAATGAGCAGTTCTTC
-	TRBV5-1	TRBD2	TRBJ2-7	15	CASSSGTTLSYEQYF	TGCGCCAGCAGCTCCGGGACTACACTTTCCTACGAGCAGTACTTC
-	TRBV5-4	-	TRBJ2-6	16	CASSALTGAGANVLTF	TGTGCCAGCAGCGCCCTAACAGGAGCTGGGGCCAACGTCCTGACTTTC
few	TRBV7-2	TRBD2	TRBJ2-3	13	CASSSRLAGDPYF	TGTGCCAGCAGCTCGAGACTAGCGGGGGATCCGTATTTT
-	TRBV15	-	TRBJ2-2	19	CATSRGRFIGRRDTGELFF	TGTGCCACCAGCAGAGGGAGGTTTATCGGCAGAAGGGACACCGGGGAGCTGTTTTTT
-	TRBV5-4	-	TRBJ1-1	14	CASSSAVRRTEAFF	TGTGCCAGCAGCTCGGCGGTGCGAAGGACTGAAGCTTTCTTT
few	TRBV5-6	TRBD2	TRBJ2-1	13	CASSLTGEGEQFF	TGTGCCAGCAGCTTGACGGGGGAGGGTGAGCAGTTCTTC
-	TRBV6-6	-	TRBJ2-6	14	CASDGSSGANVLTF	TGTGCCAGCGATGGCAGCTCTGGGGCCAACGTCCTGACTTTC
-	TRBV7-7	-	TRBJ1-1	14	CASSPLSGYTEAFF	TGTGCTAGCAGCCCCCTCTCGGGTTACACTGAAGCTTTCTTT
few	TRBV5-1	TRBD1	TRBJ1-2	15	CASTEGTGGLGGYTF	TGCGCCAGCACGGAAGGGACAGGGGGCCTGGGAGGCTACACCTTC
few	TRBV9	TRBD1	TRBJ1-2	13	CASSKTGTGGYTF	TGTGCCAGCAGCAAGACAGGGACAGGAGGCTACACCTTC
few	TRBV10-3	TRBD1	TRBJ1-1	14	CAIRRDRDNTEAFF	TGTGCCATCAGAAGGGACAGGGACAACACTGAAGCTTTCTTT
few	TRBV11-2	-	TRBJ1-5	13	CASSLGEVQPQHF	TGTGCCAGCAGCTTAGGCGAGGTTCAGCCCCAGCATTTT
few	TRBV30	TRBD2	TRBJ2-4	13	CAWSVLAGGIQYF	TGTGCCTGGAGTGTACTAGCGGGAGGTATTCAGTACTTC